What follows are 5 T cell receptor beta chains derived from one specimen sequenced in a study of blood T cell repertoires in COVID-19. Sequencing used immunoSEQ multiplex PCR; TCRdb keeps in-frame clones, though not all of them. The sample includes 84,000 or so clones, about 82% of them seen just once. The sample consisted of peripheral blood. The receptor set was obtained from an elderly man with active or convalescent COVID-19.

V usage is TRBV7-2 and J usage is TRBJ1-2, with D possibly being TRBD1 (6 bases). Trimming stripped 5 bases from V and 6 bases from J, with 19 bases between. The CDR3 has 15 residues. Germline CDR1 is SGHTA and CDR2 is FQGNSA. CDR3 region: CASSPTTGTINGYTF. Here the CDR3 DNA reads TGTGCCAGCAGCCCAACGACCGGGACAATCAATGGCTACACCTTC. The full variable domain, with the rest looked up from reference TRBV7-2 and TRBJ1-2, is GAGVSQSPSNKVTEKGKDVELRCDPISGHTALYWYRQSLGQGLEFLIYFQGNSAPDKSGLPSDRFSAERTGGSVSTLTIQRTQQEDSAVYLCASSPTTGTINGYTFGSGTRLTVV.

The DNA of the CDR3 is TGCGCCAGCAGATCGGACTATCAAGAGACCCAGTACTTC. Translated: CASRSDYQETQYF. The chain carries TRBV5-1 and TRBJ2-5, with D perhaps TRBD2 (6 bases). The germline V gene has CDR1 SGHRS and CDR2 YFSETQ. The CDR3 sequence is 13 residues long. Trimming cost V 5 bases and J 2 bases, with 10 bases left between them.

The chain's CDR3 is CATSPGQLNEKLFF. The CDR3 DNA sequence: TGTGCCACCAGTCCGGGACAGCTTAATGAAAAACTGTTTTTT. V and J are TRBV24-1 and TRBJ1-4, with 7 positions matching TRBD1. From germline, CDR1 is KGHDR and CDR2 SFDVKD. V lost 6 bases to trimming and J lost 4 bases; unmatched junction nucleotides: 4. This CDR3 contains 14 residues.

The chain has TRBV10-1 and TRBJ1-1; 9 bases match TRBD1. V gave up 5 bases and J gave up 3 bases; unmatched junction bases: 1. Germline loops: CDR1 WNHNN, CDR2 SYGVQD (reference sequence). This CDR3 region has 13 residues. CDR3 nucleotides: TGCGCCAGCAGTCGGGACAGGGACACTGAAGCTTTCTTT. It translates to CASSRDRDTEAFF.

This chain connects TRBV2 to TRBJ1-1; 10 nucleotides line up with TRBD1. Germline V gene lookup returns CDR1 SNHLY and CDR2 FYNNEI. The CDR3 runs 15 residues. The V segment lost 5 bases and the J segment 5 bases; nucleotides outside the gene matches: 8. The CDR3 protein is CASSSGTGEATEAFF. CDR3 nucleotides: TGTGCCAGCAGTTCCGGGACAGGGGAGGCGACTGAAGCTTTCTTT. The full variable domain, in which reference TRBV2 and TRBJ1-1 provide the parts outside the CDR3, is EPEVTQTPSHQVTQMGQEVILRCVPISNHLYFYWYRQILGQKVEFLVSFYNNEISEKSEIFDDQFSVERPDGSNFTLKIRSTKLEDSAMYFCASSSGTGEATEAFFGQGTRLTVV.